Sequencing of this TCR beta chain was carried out in a study of blood T cell repertoires in COVID-19. The overall study: Sites in the United States, Italy and Spain provided acute and convalescent COVID-19 samples. PBMCs, B-cell-depleted T cells, or T cells were the source of the cDNA or gDNA that made up the material.

Source study methods: It was from reference gene primer amplification that nucleated cell counts were estimated. Here immunoSEQ multiplex PCR was the method, and the copy in TCRdb shows in-frame clones only, minus some. V and J calls and clone size are copied from that table; D and trimming were computed from the DNA. Of 150,000 or so clones listed, around 85% were seen once; the top ten hold roughly 1.2%. This clone was recorded a few times. The CDR3 contains 13 residues. The germline CDR1 and CDR2 sequences are SGHNT and YYREEE (reference sequence). Trimming shortened V by 4 bases and J by 7 bases, and 14 bases separated the two germline ends.

The V call is TRBV5-4, the J call TRBJ1-2; no clear D gene. The sequence was collected from a man aged 60-69 years who had recovered from COVID-19. The sample comprised peripheral blood. The CDR3 DNA is TGTGCCAGCAGCCGTACATACAGCGGTGGCTACACCTTC. It yields the protein CASSRTYSGGYTF.